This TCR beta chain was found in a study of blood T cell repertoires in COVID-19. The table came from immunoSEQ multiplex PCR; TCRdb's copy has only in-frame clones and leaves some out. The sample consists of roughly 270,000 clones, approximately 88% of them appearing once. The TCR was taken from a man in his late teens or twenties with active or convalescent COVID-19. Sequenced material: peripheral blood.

The CDR3 region is CASSAGGEQFF. DNA of the CDR3: TGTGCCAGCAGCGCGGGGGGTGAGCAGTTCTTC. V usage is TRBV14 and J usage is TRBJ2-1, with 8 bases identical to TRBD2. The CDR3 covers 11 residues. Germline V CDR1 and CDR2: SGHDN, FVKESK. The J segment lost 9 bases and the V segment lost 5 bases, leaving 0 bases of the junction unmatched.